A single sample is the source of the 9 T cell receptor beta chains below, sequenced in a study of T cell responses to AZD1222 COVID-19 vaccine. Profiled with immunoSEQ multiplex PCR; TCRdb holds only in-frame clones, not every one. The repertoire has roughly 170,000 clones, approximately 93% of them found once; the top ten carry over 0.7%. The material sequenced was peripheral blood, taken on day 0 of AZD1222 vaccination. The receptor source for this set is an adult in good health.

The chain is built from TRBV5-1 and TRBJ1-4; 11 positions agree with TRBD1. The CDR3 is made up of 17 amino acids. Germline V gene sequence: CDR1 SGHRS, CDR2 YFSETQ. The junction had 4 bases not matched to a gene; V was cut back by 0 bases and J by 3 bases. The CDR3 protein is CASSLVWTGGPNEKLFF. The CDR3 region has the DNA TGCGCCAGCAGCTTGGTATGGACAGGGGGCCCTAATGAAAAACTGTTTTTT.

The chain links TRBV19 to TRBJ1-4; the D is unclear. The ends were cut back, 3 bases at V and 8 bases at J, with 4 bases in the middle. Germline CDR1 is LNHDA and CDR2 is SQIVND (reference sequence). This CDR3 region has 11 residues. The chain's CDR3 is CASSMFEKLFF. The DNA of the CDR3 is TGTGCCAGTAGTATGTTCGAAAAACTGTTTTTT.

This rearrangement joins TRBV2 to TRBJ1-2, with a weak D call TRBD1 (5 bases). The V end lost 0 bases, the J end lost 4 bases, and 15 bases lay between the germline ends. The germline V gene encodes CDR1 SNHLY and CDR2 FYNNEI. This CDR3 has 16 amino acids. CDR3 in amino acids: CASSEAQGGQIYGYTF. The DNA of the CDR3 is TGTGCCAGCAGTGAAGCGCAGGGTGGGCAGATCTATGGCTACACCTTC.

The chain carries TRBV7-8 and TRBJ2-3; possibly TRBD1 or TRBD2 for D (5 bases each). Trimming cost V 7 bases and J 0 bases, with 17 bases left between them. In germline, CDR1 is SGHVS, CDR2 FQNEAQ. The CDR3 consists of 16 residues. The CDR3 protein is CASIDFGTWSTDTQYF. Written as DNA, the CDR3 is TGTGCCAGCATCGATTTCGGGACGTGGAGCACAGATACGCAGTATTTT.

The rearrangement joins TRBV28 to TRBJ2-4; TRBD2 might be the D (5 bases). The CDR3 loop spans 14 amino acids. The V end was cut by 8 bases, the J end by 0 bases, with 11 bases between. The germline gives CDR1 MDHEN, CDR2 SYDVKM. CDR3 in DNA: TGTGCCAGCCACCCCGGGGTAGCCAAAAACATTCAGTACTTC. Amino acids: CASHPGVAKNIQYF.

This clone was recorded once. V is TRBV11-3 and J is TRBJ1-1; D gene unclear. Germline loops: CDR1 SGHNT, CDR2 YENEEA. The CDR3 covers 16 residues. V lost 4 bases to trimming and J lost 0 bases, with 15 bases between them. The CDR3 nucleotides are TGTGCCAGCAGCTCCACCTGGTCAGGCTTGAACACTGAAGCTTTCTTT. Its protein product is CASSSTWSGLNTEAFF. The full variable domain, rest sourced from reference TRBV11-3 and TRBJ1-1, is EAGVVQSPRYKIIEKKQPVAFWCNPISGHNTLYWYLQNLGQGPELLIRYENEEAVDDSQLPKDRFSAERLKGVDSTLKIQPAELGDSAVYLCASSSTWSGLNTEAFFGQGTRLTVV.

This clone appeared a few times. The CDR3: CASSQTTVGEQFF. The CDR3 DNA follows: TGTGCCAGCAGCCAGACTACGGTCGGGGAGCAGTTCTTC. The chain uses TRBV4-2 and TRBJ2-1, with D possibly being TRBD2 (5 bases). CDR3 length equals 13 residues. Per germline, CDR1 LGHNA and CDR2 YNFKEQ. Trimming took off 3 bases at V and 10 bases at J, with 13 bases between the two ends.

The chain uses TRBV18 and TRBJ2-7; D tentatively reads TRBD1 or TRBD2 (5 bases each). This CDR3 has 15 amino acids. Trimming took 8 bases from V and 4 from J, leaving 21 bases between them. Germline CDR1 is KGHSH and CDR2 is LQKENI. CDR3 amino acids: CASAASGPVTYEQYF. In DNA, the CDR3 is TGTGCCAGCGCTGCTTCGGGGCCAGTTACTTACGAGCAGTACTTC.

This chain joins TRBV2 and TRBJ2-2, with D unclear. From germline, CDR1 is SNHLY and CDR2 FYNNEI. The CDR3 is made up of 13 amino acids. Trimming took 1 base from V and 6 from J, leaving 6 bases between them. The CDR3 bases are TGTGCCAGCAGTGAAGTTCACCCCGGGGAGCTGTTTTTT. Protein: CASSEVHPGELFF. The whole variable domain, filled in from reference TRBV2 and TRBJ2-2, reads EPEVTQTPSHQVTQMGQEVILRCVPISNHLYFYWYRQILGQKVEFLVSFYNNEISEKSEIFDDQFSVERPDGSNFTLKIRSTKLEDSAMYFCASSEVHPGELFFGEGSRLTVL.